The entry below describes one T cell receptor (beta chain). According to the study, genomic DNA was the template for TCR beta VDJ and CDR3 profiling. TCRdb reprocessed the reads with MiXCR, giving one entry per CDR3 protein. The profile covers more than 150,000 distinct CDR3 sequences, with about three fifths appearing a single time and 46% taken by the ten largest. The V end lost 7 bases, the J end lost 5 bases, and 12 bases lay between the germline ends. Per the germline V gene, CDR1 is LNHDA and CDR2 is SQIVND (reference sequence). This CDR3 is 12 amino acids long. The data derive from a study of CD8+CD57+ T cells in acquired aplastic anemia.

The sequence was obtained from a human donor with severe aplastic anemia or a healthy control (not recorded which). Sample: sorted CD4+, CD8+, or CD8+CD57+ T cells (not recorded which) from PBMCs. The chain is built from TRBV19 and TRBJ2-7; D is possibly TRBD1 or TRBD2 (6 bases each). The CDR3 protein is CASIGGRNEQYF. In DNA, the CDR3 is TGTGCCAGTATAGGGGGGCGGAACGAGCAGTACTTC.